This T cell receptor beta chain was found in a study of early T cells in non-severe SARS-CoV-2 infection. This CDR3 spans 15 amino acids. Germline CDR1 and CDR2: MNHNY and SVGAGI (reference sequence). Trimming cost V 0 bases and J 9 bases; bases outside gene matches: 7. Unique molecular identifier tags were affixed to discrete cDNA molecules. TCRdb reprocessed the 5' RACE reads with MiXCR, giving one entry per CDR3 protein. The table includes approximately 50,000 distinct CDR3 sequences, approximately 11% detected once. This chain uses TRBV6-6 with TRBJ2-1, with TRBD2 identical over 8 bases. The sequence derives from an adult who was a healthcare worker with PCR-confirmed SARS-CoV-2 infection or an uninfected control (not recorded which). What was sequenced was whole blood. The CDR3 sequence is CASSYSGLEIGEQFF. CDR3 nucleotide sequence: TGTGCCAGCAGTTACTCGGGACTAGAGATTGGTGAGCAGTTCTTC.